Presented here are 21 T cell receptor beta chains from one specimen sequenced in a study of T cell repertoires in ileal Crohn's disease. Clones were sequenced by immunoSEQ multiplex PCR, and TCRdb holds only the in-frame ones, with some missing. Of under 3,500 clones in the sample, approximately 69% were seen once. Described time point: proximal margin of the surgical specimen (macroscopically non-inflamed). Input material: ileal tissue. Receptors were obtained from an adult with Crohn's disease.

This chain uses TRBV7-9 with TRBJ1-1; 9 bases agree with TRBD1. The CDR3 totals 19 residues. Germline V gives CDR1 SEHNR, CDR2 FQNEAQ (reference sequence). With V trimmed by 4 bases and J by 3 bases, 18 bases remained unmatched. The DNA of the CDR3 is TGTGCCAGCAGCTCGACCGATAGACAGGGGGGGAGCTGGGACACTGAAGCTTTCTTT. This encodes CASSSTDRQGGSWDTEAFF.

This clone was picked up one time. The rearrangement joins TRBV18 to TRBJ2-3; D possibly matches TRBD1 or TRBD2 (6 bases each). CDR3 length: 16 amino acids. In germline, CDR1 is KGHSH, CDR2 LQKENI. The germline V and J ends were trimmed by 2 bases and 5 bases, with 17 bases remaining between them. CDR3 sequence: CASSPDPGARIDTQYF. In DNA, the CDR3 is TGTGCCAGCTCACCAGACCCGGGGGCGCGGATAGATACGCAGTATTTT. Full variable domain (missing parts from reference TRBV18 and TRBJ2-3): NAGVMQNPRHLVRRRGQEARLRCSPMKGHSHVYWYRQLPEEGLKFMVYLQKENIIDESGMPKERFSAEFPKEGPSILRIQQVVRGDSAAYFCASSPDPGARIDTQYFGPGTRLTVL.

By frequency in the sample, this clone is hyperexpanded. This chain connects TRBV30 to TRBJ1-2, with TRBD1 matching 8 bases. This CDR3 region has 12 residues. Trimming removed 8 bases from V and 4 bases from J; junction bases left unmatched: 6. In germline, CDR1 is GTSNPN, CDR2 SVGIG (reference sequence). Written as DNA, the CDR3 is TGTGCCCGCAGGGGGCTCGGCTATGGCTACACCTTC. This encodes CARRGLGYGYTF.

This rearrangement joins TRBV27 to TRBJ2-3; 7 bases are shared with TRBD2. CDR3 length: 15 residues. The V and J ends lost 2 bases and 0 bases, in that order; junction bases with no gene match: 2. CDR1 is MNHEY and CDR2 is SMNVEV in the germline V gene (reference sequence). The CDR3 sequence is CASSLLAESTDTQYF. DNA of the CDR3: TGTGCCAGCAGTTTACTAGCGGAGAGCACAGATACGCAGTATTTT.

This clone was seen a few times. V usage is TRBV7-9 and J usage is TRBJ2-7, with D possibly TRBD2 on 6 matching bases. Trimming pared 4 bases from V and 1 base from J, leaving 11 bases between. CDR3 size: 14 residues. Germline V gene lookup returns CDR1 SEHNR and CDR2 FQNEAQ (reference sequence). The CDR3 DNA sequence: TGTGCCAGCAGCTCCCCGGGACTTTCCTACGAGCAGTACTTC. Protein product: CASSSPGLSYEQYF.

This rearrangement joins TRBV2 to TRBJ2-5; either TRBD1 or TRBD2 may fit D (5 bases each). The germline V gene has CDR1 SNHLY and CDR2 FYNNEI. The V and J ends lost 5 bases and 4 bases respectively, with 20 bases between them. The CDR3 sequence is 16 residues long. The CDR3 DNA reads TGTGCCAGCAGTCAAATGGGACCTCTTTCCTCAGAGACCCAGTACTTC. It is translated as CASSQMGPLSSETQYF.

This rearrangement joins TRBV2 to TRBJ1-1; D gene ambiguous. Deletions cut 7 bases from V and 0 bases from J, with 6 bases between. Germline V gene lookup returns CDR1 SNHLY and CDR2 FYNNEI. The CDR3 is 12 amino acids. The CDR3 DNA sequence: TGTGCCAGCACCGATTTGAACACTGAAGCTTTCTTT. This gives the protein CASTDLNTEAFF.

The gene calls are TRBV5-5 and TRBJ2-2, with 15 bases matching TRBD2. The CDR3 extends over 19 amino acids. The V segment lost 0 bases and the J segment 2 bases; nucleotides outside the gene matches: 5. Per the germline V gene, CDR1 is SGHKS and CDR2 is YYEKEE (reference sequence). The CDR3 protein is CASSLEGLAGGYNTGELFF. DNA for the CDR3: TGTGCCAGCAGCTTGGAAGGACTAGCGGGAGGGTATAACACCGGGGAGCTGTTTTTT. Drawing the rest from reference TRBV5-5 and TRBJ2-2, the complete variable domain is DAGVTQSPTHLIKTRGQQVTLRCSPISGHKSVSWYQQVLGQGPQFIFQYYEKEERGRGNFPDRFSARQFPNYSSELNVNALLLGDSALYLCASSLEGLAGGYNTGELFFGEGSRLTVL.

The V call is TRBV9, the J call TRBJ2-5; D may be TRBD1 or TRBD2 (5 bases each). V was trimmed by 0 bases and J by 2 bases, leaving 11 bases between them. This CDR3 comprises 15 residues. Germline-derived CDR1 and CDR2 are SGDLS and YYNGEE. The CDR3 sequence: CASSVGGTQQETQYF. The CDR3 DNA reads as TGTGCCAGCAGCGTAGGTGGGACCCAACAAGAGACCCAGTACTTC.

This clone was seen more than once but under ten times. The genes are TRBV5-6 and TRBJ1-2; D remains unclear. The CDR3 contains 13 residues. Germline values: CDR1 SGHDT, CDR2 YYEEEE. V was trimmed by 2 bases and J by 1 base, leaving 6 bases between them. As DNA, the CDR3 is TGTGCCAGCAGCTTTGGGGATAACTATGGCTACACCTTC. The encoded protein is CASSFGDNYGYTF.

The chain has TRBV27 and TRBJ2-5; D tentatively reads TRBD1 or TRBD2 (5 bases each). Germline CDR1 is MNHEY and CDR2 is SMNVEV (reference sequence). Trimming removed 5 bases at V and 1 base at J, with 14 bases between. CDR3 length: 15 amino acids. Here the CDR3 DNA reads TGTGCCAGCAGTCGGGTCGGGACGCCCCAAGAGACCCAGTACTTC. This gives the protein CASSRVGTPQETQYF.

By sample fraction, this clone is medium-sized (0.01 to 0.1%). The J gene is TRBJ2-2, the V gene TRBV7-3; D call uncertain. Germline V gene data show CDR1 as SGHTA and CDR2 as FQGTGA. V lost 2 bases and J lost 2, with 6 bases in between. The CDR3 has 14 residues. The chain's CDR3 is CASSLGRNTGELFF. The CDR3 bases are TGTGCCAGCAGCTTAGGACGTAACACCGGGGAGCTGTTTTTT.

The sample holds a few counts of this clone. This rearrangement joins TRBV29-1 to TRBJ1-2; D is possibly TRBD1 (5 bases). There are 13 residues in the CDR3. CDR1 is SQVTM and CDR2 is ANQGSEA in the germline V gene. Trimming took 0 bases from V and 7 from J, leaving 12 bases between them. The CDR3 DNA follows: TGCAGCGTTGAAGAATTAAAGGGGTCTGGCTACACCTTC. Its translation: CSVEELKGSGYTF.

In this sample, this clone turned up a few times. This chain connects TRBV15 to TRBJ2-5; 8 nucleotides line up with TRBD2. Germline V gene data show CDR1 as LNHNV and CDR2 as YYDKDF (reference sequence). After removal of 1 base from V and 0 bases from J, the junction contained 4 bases not matched to a gene. The CDR3 has 16 residues. CDR3 in DNA: TGTGCCACCAGCAGAGGCGGCGGGGGGTACCAAGAGACCCAGTACTTC. It specifies CATSRGGGGYQETQYF.

This sequence joins TRBV11-2 and TRBJ1-2; no clear D. The CDR3 spans 14 residues. Germline V gene lookup returns CDR1 SGHAT and CDR2 FQNNGV. Trimming took 5 bases from V and 5 from J, leaving 15 bases between them. The CDR3 DNA is TGTGCCAGCAGCCCCCAAGTGAGTTCTTATGGCTACACCTTC. This sequence encodes CASSPQVSSYGYTF.

By share, this clone counts as medium-sized. The chain carries TRBV7-9 and TRBJ1-1; TRBD1 might be the D (6 bases). V was cut by 4 bases and J by 0 bases, with 15 bases left in between. CDR1 SEHNR and CDR2 FQNEAQ come from the germline V gene (reference sequence). This CDR3 spans 16 amino acids. Here the CDR3 reads CASSSYTQGLNTEAFF. Here the CDR3 DNA reads TGTGCCAGCAGCTCGTACACCCAGGGGCTGAACACTGAAGCTTTCTTT. The variable domain in full, with the rest retrieved from reference TRBV7-9 and TRBJ1-1, is DTGVSQNPRHKITKRGQNVTFRCDPISEHNRLYWYRQTLGQGPEFLTYFQNEAQLEKSRLLSDRFSAERPKGSFSTLEIQRTEQGDSAMYLCASSSYTQGLNTEAFFGQGTRLTVV.

About this clone itself: Other DNA sequences in the same sample also yield this CDR3. The chain recombines TRBV5-1 with TRBJ2-5; 9 bases map to TRBD1. Germline CDR1 is SGHRS and CDR2 is YFSETQ. The length of the CDR3 is 17 residues. The V and J ends lost 3 bases and 1 base, in that order; junction bases with no gene match: 10. The CDR3 loop is CASSSRQGDITQETQYF. In nucleotides, the CDR3 is TGCGCCAGCAGCTCCCGACAGGGGGATATCACCCAAGAGACCCAGTACTTC.

This rearrangement joins TRBV7-9 to TRBJ2-3; 12 bases align to TRBD2. The CDR3 is 15 residues long. Germline CDR1 and CDR2: SEHNR and FQNEAQ (reference sequence). The trim removed 2 bases at V and 5 bases at J, leaving 2 bases unmatched. The CDR3 region is CASSLQTSGRDTQYF. CDR3 DNA sequence: TGTGCCAGCAGCTTACAGACTAGCGGGAGAGATACGCAGTATTTT.

The V and J genes are TRBV21-1 and TRBJ1-1. TRBV21-1 is a listed pseudogene. The length of the CDR3 is 12 residues. CDR3 coding DNA: TGTGCCAGCAGCTCCGGGGGGGCTGAAGCTTTCTTT. Its translation: CASSSGGAEAFF.

This rearrangement joins TRBV7-2 to TRBJ1-2; D might be TRBD1 (6 bases). From germline, CDR1 is SGHTA and CDR2 FQGNSA. V was trimmed by 4 bases and J by 4 bases, leaving 16 bases between them. This CDR3 region has 15 residues. This CDR3 is CASSSRPDSFYGYTF. The CDR3 DNA is TGTGCCAGCAGCTCGCGACCGGACAGTTTCTATGGCTACACCTTC.

This clone was seen only a few times. V is TRBV2 and J is TRBJ1-5, with D perhaps matching TRBD1 (6 bases). The CDR3 is 13 amino acids. The V end was cut by 5 bases, the J end by 4 bases, with 9 bases between. Looked up from germline, CDR1 is SNHLY and CDR2 is FYNNEI. CDR3 DNA: TGTGCCAGCAGTAGGGGGGGGAATCAGCCCCAGCATTTT. It encodes CASSRGGNQPQHF. The full variable domain, with the rest looked up from reference TRBV2 and TRBJ1-5, is EPEVTQTPSHQVTQMGQEVILRCVPISNHLYFYWYRQILGQKVEFLVSFYNNEISEKSEIFDDQFSVERPDGSNFTLKIRSTKLEDSAMYFCASSRGGNQPQHFGDGTRLSIL.